This T cell receptor (beta chain) came from a study of spatial heterogeneity in lung cancer. Whole-study findings and limits: The study found that expanded intratumoral alpha and beta TCR counts tracked tumor mutation counts.

The time point denotes: sample taken at primary tumor resection. Donors were around 70 untreated early-stage non-small cell lung cancer patients. TCRdb analysed the 5' RACE reads with MiXCR anew, one entry per CDR3 protein. The top ten clones hold around 20% of a sample with about 16,000 distinct CDR3 sequences, about 6.8% of them seen once. After removal of 1 base from V and 8 bases from J, the junction contained 5 bases not matched to a gene. The CDR3 runs 15 residues. Germline CDR1 reads MDHEN; CDR2 reads SYDVKM. This clonotype showed up many times. Its antigen remains unknown. This sequence was found in a female donor with early-stage non-small cell lung cancer. The specimen was lung tumor tissue, collected at surgery. The chain has TRBV28 and TRBJ1-6; TRBD1 matches 7 bases. The CDR3 spells CASSLSGQGDSPLHF. CDR3 bases: TGTGCCAGCAGTTTATCGGGCCAGGGGGATTCACCCCTCCACTTT.